The 32 T cell receptor beta chains presented below share a single source sample, sequenced in a study of T cell repertoires in cytomegalovirus infection. TCRdb passed the reads through MiXCR, listing each CDR3 protein once. The sample includes approximately 260,000 distinct CDR3 sequences, about a sixth of them seen just once. Sequencing was done on a sample of CD8+ T cells from PBMCs. Receptor source: a human donor in good health (CMV status not recorded). Some clones in this sample may be carry-over from other donors' samples.

This clonotype has just a few counts. V usage is TRBV20-1 and J usage is TRBJ1-5; tentatively, D is TRBD1 (5 bases). Trimming pared 2 bases from V and 0 bases from J, leaving 11 bases between. This CDR3 is built from 15 residues. The V gene's germline CDR1 is DFQATT and CDR2 SNEGSKA (reference sequence). The CDR3 bases are TGCAGTGCTAGACGGGGGGAATATAGCAATCAGCCCCAGCATTTT. Translating gives CSARRGEYSNQPQHF.

The sample holds many counts of this clonotype. The J gene is TRBJ1-2, the V gene TRBV7-8, with 8 bases that match TRBD1. Germline V gene data show CDR1 as SGHVS and CDR2 as FQNEAQ. The CDR3 totals 16 residues. Losses at the gene ends were 5 bases for V and 8 bases for J; bases not matched to a gene: 16. The CDR3 loop reads CASSPSISGQGAGYTF. In DNA form, the CDR3 reads TGTGCCAGCAGCCCCAGCATTTCTGGGCAGGGGGCGGGCTACACCTTC.

The sample holds many counts of this clonotype. The chain links TRBV4-1 to TRBJ2-1, with 8 bases fitting TRBD2. Unmatched junction bases numbered 9, after V lost 3 bases and J lost 2 bases. Germline-derived CDR1 and CDR2 are MGHRA and YSYEKL. There are 17 residues in the CDR3. As DNA, the CDR3 is TGCGCCAGCAGCCAGAGGCCCGGAGCGGGGGCCTACAATGAGCAGTTCTTC. Protein: CASSQRPGAGAYNEQFF.

The genes are TRBV7-9 and TRBJ2-2; D call uncertain. Trimming cost V 2 bases and J 0 bases, with 10 bases left between them. The germline gives CDR1 SEHNR, CDR2 FQNEAQ (reference sequence). CDR3 length: 16 amino acids. The CDR3 loop is CASSLLGRSNTGELFF. Written as DNA, the CDR3 is TGTGCCAGCAGCTTACTCGGGCGCTCGAACACCGGGGAGCTGTTTTTT.

The rearrangement joins TRBV7-3 to TRBJ2-1; the match to TRBD2 covers 13 bases. CDR3 length: 15 residues. Per germline, CDR1 SGHTA and CDR2 FQGTGA. With V trimmed by 5 bases and J by 8 bases, 6 bases remained unmatched. The CDR3 here is CASSQLAGGRDEQFF. CDR3 nucleotides: TGTGCCAGCAGCCAACTAGCGGGGGGGCGCGATGAGCAGTTCTTC. The full variable domain, in which reference TRBV7-3 and TRBJ2-1 provide the parts outside the CDR3, is GAGVSQTPSNKVTEKGKYVELRCDPISGHTALYWYRQSLGQGPEFLIYFQGTGAADDSGLPNDRFFAVRPEGSVSTLKIQRTERGDSAVYLCASSQLAGGRDEQFFGPGTRLTVL.

The sample holds a few counts of this clonotype. The V gene is TRBV4-1, the J gene TRBJ2-2; 7 positions agree with TRBD2. Per the germline V gene, CDR1 is MGHRA and CDR2 is YSYEKL. The CDR3 is made up of 15 amino acids. Trimming took 3 bases from V and 5 from J; bases not matched to a gene: 6. The CDR3 coding sequence is TGCGCCAGCAGCCACCCTGGGGGGGGGACCGGGGAGCTGTTTTTT. Its protein is CASSHPGGGTGELFF.

This chain connects TRBV4-3 to TRBJ2-2; a possible D gene is TRBD1 (6 bases). Germline CDR1 and CDR2: LGHNA and YSLEER. V was cut by 8 bases and J by 6 bases, with 16 bases left in between. This CDR3 has 14 amino acids. This CDR3 is CASQWAQGSGELFF. The CDR3 DNA is TGCGCCAGCCAGTGGGCACAGGGCTCCGGGGAGCTGTTTTTT.

This chain uses TRBV19 with TRBJ1-2, with D possibly being TRBD1 (5 bases). This CDR3 is built from 12 residues. Germline V gene sequence: CDR1 LNHDA, CDR2 SQIVND (reference sequence). The ends were cut back, 7 bases at V and 6 bases at J, with 12 bases in the middle. This CDR3 is CASNYGRDGYTF. CDR3 nucleotides: TGTGCCAGTAACTACGGCAGGGATGGCTACACCTTC.

This clonotype was picked up a small number of times. This chain uses TRBV6-1 with TRBJ2-7, with 8 bases matching TRBD1. The ends lost 3 bases at V and 0 bases at J; junction bases unmatched: 4. CDR1 and CDR2 (germline): MNHNS, SASEGT. The CDR3 covers 15 residues. The CDR3 loop reads CASSEADRASYEQYF. The DNA of the CDR3 is TGTGCCAGCAGTGAGGCGGACAGGGCCTCCTACGAGCAGTACTTC.

In this sample, this clonotype turned up many times. The chain is built from TRBV7-2 and TRBJ2-7; 8 bases agree with TRBD1. In germline, CDR1 is SGHTA, CDR2 FQGNSA. J lost 3 bases, V lost 3 bases, and 10 bases had no gene match. The CDR3 runs 16 residues. CDR3 DNA: TGTGCCAGCAGCTTCGCCCCGGGACAGGTCTACTACGAGCAGTACTTC. Translation gives CASSFAPGQVYYEQYF.

Ten or more counts support this clonotype. The V call is TRBV28, the J call TRBJ1-5; D unresolved. The CDR3 has 13 amino acids. Germline V gene data show CDR1 as MDHEN and CDR2 as SYDVKM. V was shortened by 4 bases and J by 0 bases, with 4 bases between the two germline ends. The CDR3 sequence: CASSSLSNQPQHF. DNA of the CDR3: TGTGCCAGCAGTTCCCTTAGCAATCAGCCCCAGCATTTT.

Only a few counts were recorded for this clonotype. The rearrangement joins TRBV19 to TRBJ2-1; the match to TRBD2 covers 9 bases. V shed 3 bases and J 5 bases; nucleotides not matched to a gene: 11. The V gene's germline CDR1 is LNHDA and CDR2 SQIVND (reference sequence). The CDR3 is 17 amino acids. In DNA, the CDR3 is TGTGCCAGTAGTATCACCGAGGTAGCGGGGGCCCACAATGAGCAGTTCTTC. This sequence encodes CASSITEVAGAHNEQFF.

This chain uses TRBV6-2 or TRBV6-3 with TRBJ2-2, with D possibly matching TRBD1 (6 bases). Trimming pared 2 bases from V and 6 bases from J, leaving 7 bases between. This CDR3 is built from 13 residues. CDR1 and CDR2 from the germline V gene are MNHEY and SVGEGT. DNA of the CDR3: TGTGCCAGCAGTTACCCAGGGGCCGGGGAGCTGTTTTTT. This gives the protein CASSYPGAGELFF.

This clonotype showed up just a few times. V is TRBV29-1 and J is TRBJ2-1; 12 bases are shared with TRBD2. The V and J ends lost 4 bases and 8 bases, in that order; junction bases with no gene match: 9. CDR1 SQVTM and CDR2 ANQGSEA come from the germline V gene. CDR3 length: 15 amino acids. The CDR3 nucleotides are TGCAGCGTTGGTCCTAGCGGGGGGGCCTGGGATGAGCAGTTCTTC. It codes for CSVGPSGGAWDEQFF.

This clonotype was picked up a small number of times. The V and J genes are TRBV19 and TRBJ1-5, with D unclear. Per germline, CDR1 LNHDA and CDR2 SQIVND (reference sequence). The CDR3 extends over 17 amino acids. V lost 6 bases to trimming and J lost 6 bases, with 24 bases between them. The CDR3 loop is CASSPREFGPLSQPQHF. CDR3 coding DNA: TGTGCCAGTAGCCCCAGAGAGTTCGGACCCTTGAGTCAGCCCCAGCATTTT.

This rearrangement joins TRBV13 to TRBJ1-3; D possibly corresponds to TRBD1 (5 bases). Per the germline V gene, CDR1 is PRHDT and CDR2 is FYEKMQ (reference sequence). This CDR3 is built from 16 residues. Trimming took off 5 bases at V and 2 bases at J, with 16 bases between the two ends. The CDR3 is CASSTTEGYTGNTIYF. For the CDR3, the DNA is TGTGCCAGCAGCACAACGGAGGGGTACACTGGAAACACCATATATTTT.

This clonotype was recorded many times. V and J are TRBV19 and TRBJ2-2; D may be TRBD2 (6 bases). The CDR3 is 16 amino acids. The V gene lost 5 bases and the J gene lost 0 bases, with 13 bases spanning the gap. CDR1 LNHDA and CDR2 SQIVND come from the germline V gene (reference sequence). The CDR3 DNA reads TGTGCCAGTAGTGGTTTGCGGGAAGCGAACACCGGGGAGCTGTTTTTT. Amino acid sequence: CASSGLREANTGELFF.

The rearrangement links TRBV6-5 to TRBJ1-1; the D is unclear. The V and J ends lost 9 bases and 4 bases respectively, with 18 bases between them. The length of the CDR3 is 14 residues. Germline V gene lookup returns CDR1 MNHEY and CDR2 SVGAGI. The CDR3 sequence: CASIGRALGTEAFF. DNA of the CDR3: TGTGCCAGTATAGGGAGGGCCTTGGGCACTGAAGCTTTCTTT.

This clonotype has just a few counts. CDR3 bases: TGTGCCAGCCCCCCTTCAAGGGGCGAGGACACTGAAGCTTTCTTT. Protein sequence: CASPPSRGEDTEAFF. The gene calls are TRBV6-6 and TRBJ1-1; D possibly corresponds to TRBD1 (5 bases). CDR3 length equals 15 residues. The germline V gene encodes CDR1 MNHNY and CDR2 SVGAGI (reference sequence). With 8 bases removed from V and 3 bases from J, the gap between germline ends came to 19 bases.

This clonotype was seen repeatedly, ten times or more. The chain links TRBV25-1 to TRBJ2-3, with 9 bases identical to TRBD2. The V gene end was trimmed by 0 bases and the J gene end by 0 bases; junction bases not matched to a gene: 4. Germline assignment: CDR1 MGHDK and CDR2 SYGVNS. This CDR3 is built from 17 residues. DNA for the CDR3: TGTGCCAGCAGTGAATATTGGCTAGCGGGGAGCACAGATACGCAGTATTTT. As protein: CASSEYWLAGSTDTQYF.

This clonotype was counted between two and nine times. V is TRBV14 and J is TRBJ2-7; no firm D call. Trimming took 4 bases from V and 5 from J, leaving 12 bases between them. The CDR3 is made up of 13 amino acids. Looked up from germline, CDR1 is SGHDN and CDR2 is FVKESK. The CDR3 DNA sequence: TGTGCCAGCAGCCCAGAAGTGAGCCACGAGCAGTACTTC. This gives the protein CASSPEVSHEQYF.

This clonotype was counted many times. The DNA for the CDR3 is TGTGCCAGCAGTGAAGAGGGCAGCAATCAGCCCCAGCATTTT. This encodes CASSEEGSNQPQHF. This rearrangement joins TRBV6-1 to TRBJ1-5; no clear D gene. Germline loops: CDR1 MNHNS, CDR2 SASEGT. Trimming took off 1 base at V and 1 base at J, with 5 bases between the two ends. This CDR3 region has 14 residues.

The sample holds many counts of this clonotype. This sequence joins TRBV12-3 or TRBV12-4 and TRBJ2-3; D gene unclear. This CDR3 comprises 13 residues. V lost 6 bases to trimming and J lost 5 bases, with 12 bases between them. CDR3 sequence reads: CASRPVLIDTQYF. DNA for the CDR3: TGTGCCAGCAGACCCGTTTTAATAGATACGCAGTATTTT.

The gene calls are TRBV13 and TRBJ1-5, with D unclear. The CDR3 is 14 residues long. Germline assignment: CDR1 PRHDT and CDR2 FYEKMQ (reference sequence). Trimming took off 5 bases at V and 0 bases at J, with 8 bases between the two ends. The CDR3 DNA reads TGTGCCAGCAGCCAAAGATATAGCAATCAGCCCCAGCATTTT. As protein: CASSQRYSNQPQHF.

As regards this clonotype: At one boundary the junction diverges from the germline segment, which might be a read error. The chain has TRBV6-5 and TRBJ2-5; D gene unclear. In germline, CDR1 is MNHEY, CDR2 SVGAGI. The CDR3 extends over 12 amino acids. CDR3 sequence (DNA): TGTGCCAGCAGTCAATCGCAAGAGATCCAGTACTTC. Protein: CASSQSQEIQYF.

The chain recombines TRBV7-9 with TRBJ2-4; D is possibly TRBD2 (6 bases). Trimming removed 6 bases from V and 0 bases from J, with 15 bases in between. Per the germline V gene, CDR1 is SEHNR and CDR2 is FQNEAQ (reference sequence). CDR3 length: 16 residues. CDR3 protein: CASSVGTGLAKNIQYF. Here the CDR3 DNA reads TGTGCCAGCAGTGTCGGGACTGGGCTAGCCAAAAACATTCAGTACTTC.

This clonotype occurred many times. V is TRBV7-9 and J is TRBJ2-2; D gene unclear. Germline CDR1 SEHNR, CDR2 FQNEAQ (reference sequence). This CDR3 contains 13 residues. V dropped 1 base and J dropped 6 bases, with 6 bases sitting between them. CDR3 DNA: TGTGCCAGCAGCTTAGGCACGTCCGGGGAGCTGTTTTTT. Its protein product is CASSLGTSGELFF.

A word on this clonotype: A read error may be the cause here, since a much bigger clone is one base away. The V and J genes are TRBV7-4 and TRBJ2-1, with 9 bases aligning to TRBD1. Germline V CDR1 and CDR2: SGHVT, SQSDAQ. This CDR3 is built from 15 residues. CDR3 nucleotide sequence: TGTGCCAGCAGCCGTGACGACAGGGGGAACAATGTGCAGTTCTTC. Translated, it gives CASSRDDRGNNVQFF.

The gene calls are TRBV19 and TRBJ2-2; a weak D match, TRBD1 (5 bases). The CDR3 has 14 amino acids. The germline V gene has CDR1 LNHDA and CDR2 SQIVND (reference sequence). V shed 3 bases and J shed 4 bases, with 9 bases lying between them. As DNA, the CDR3 is TGTGCCAGTAGTATCCAGGGTTCCACCGGGGAGCTGTTTTTT. Residues: CASSIQGSTGELFF.

There are many counts of this clonotype. This sequence joins TRBV7-9 and TRBJ2-1, with D tentatively TRBD1 (8 bases). This CDR3 comprises 15 residues. Looked up from germline, CDR1 is SEHNR and CDR2 is FQNEAQ (reference sequence). V shed 6 bases and J shed 3 bases, with 15 bases lying between them. The CDR3 nucleotides read TGTGCCAGCAGACCACAGGGGGAGGGCTACAATGAGCAGTTCTTC. Amino acid sequence: CASRPQGEGYNEQFF.

The sample holds many counts of this clonotype. The chain uses TRBV6-1 and TRBJ2-7; D remains ambiguous. This CDR3 is built from 14 residues. Germline CDR1 MNHNS, CDR2 SASEGT. The V gene lost 2 bases and the J gene lost 3 bases, with 11 bases spanning the gap. In DNA form, the CDR3 reads TGTGCCAGCAGTGAAAACGATAGTTACTACGAGCAGTACTTC. This gives the protein CASSENDSYYEQYF.

This clonotype has a count of ten or more. The rearrangement joins TRBV7-2 to TRBJ2-1; D unclear. The germline V gene has CDR1 SGHTA and CDR2 FQGNSA. This CDR3 contains 12 residues. Trimming pared 3 bases from V and 7 bases from J, leaving 7 bases between. For the CDR3, the DNA is TGTGCCAGCAGCTTTCTTCATAATGAGCAGTTCTTC. The encoded protein is CASSFLHNEQFF.